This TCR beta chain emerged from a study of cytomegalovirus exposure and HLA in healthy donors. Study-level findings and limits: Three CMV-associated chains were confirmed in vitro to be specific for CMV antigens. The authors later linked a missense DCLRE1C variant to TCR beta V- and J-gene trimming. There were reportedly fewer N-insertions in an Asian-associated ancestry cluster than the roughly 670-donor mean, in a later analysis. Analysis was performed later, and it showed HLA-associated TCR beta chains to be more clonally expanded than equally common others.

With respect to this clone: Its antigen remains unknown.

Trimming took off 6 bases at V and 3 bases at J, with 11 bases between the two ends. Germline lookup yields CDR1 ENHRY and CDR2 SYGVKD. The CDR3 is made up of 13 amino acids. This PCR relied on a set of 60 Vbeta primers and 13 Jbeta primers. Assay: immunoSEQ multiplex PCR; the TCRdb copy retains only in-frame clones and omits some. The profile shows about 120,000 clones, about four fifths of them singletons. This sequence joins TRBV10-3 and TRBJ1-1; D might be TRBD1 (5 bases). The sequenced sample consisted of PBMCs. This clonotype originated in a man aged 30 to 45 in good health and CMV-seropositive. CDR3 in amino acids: CAISIKGDTEAFF. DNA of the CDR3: TGTGCCATCAGCATAAAAGGGGACACTGAAGCTTTCTTT.